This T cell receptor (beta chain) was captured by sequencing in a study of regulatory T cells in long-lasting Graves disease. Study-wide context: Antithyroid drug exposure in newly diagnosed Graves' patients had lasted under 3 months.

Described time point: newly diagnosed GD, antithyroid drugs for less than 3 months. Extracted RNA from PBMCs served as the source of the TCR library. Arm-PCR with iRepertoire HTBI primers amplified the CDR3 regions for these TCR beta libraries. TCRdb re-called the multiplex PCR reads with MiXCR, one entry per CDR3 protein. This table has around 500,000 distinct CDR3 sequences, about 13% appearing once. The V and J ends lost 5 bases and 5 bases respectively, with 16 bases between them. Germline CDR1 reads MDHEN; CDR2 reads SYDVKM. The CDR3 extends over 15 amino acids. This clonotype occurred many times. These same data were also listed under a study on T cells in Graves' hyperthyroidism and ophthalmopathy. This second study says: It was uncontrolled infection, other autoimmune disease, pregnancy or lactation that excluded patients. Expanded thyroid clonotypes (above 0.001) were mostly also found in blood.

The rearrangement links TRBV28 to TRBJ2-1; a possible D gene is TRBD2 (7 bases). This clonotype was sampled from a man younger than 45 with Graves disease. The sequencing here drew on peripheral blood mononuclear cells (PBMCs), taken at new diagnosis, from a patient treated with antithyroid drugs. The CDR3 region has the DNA TGTGCCAGCAGTCCCCCGGGGGCGGGAGACAATGAGCAGTTCTTC. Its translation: CASSPPGAGDNEQFF.